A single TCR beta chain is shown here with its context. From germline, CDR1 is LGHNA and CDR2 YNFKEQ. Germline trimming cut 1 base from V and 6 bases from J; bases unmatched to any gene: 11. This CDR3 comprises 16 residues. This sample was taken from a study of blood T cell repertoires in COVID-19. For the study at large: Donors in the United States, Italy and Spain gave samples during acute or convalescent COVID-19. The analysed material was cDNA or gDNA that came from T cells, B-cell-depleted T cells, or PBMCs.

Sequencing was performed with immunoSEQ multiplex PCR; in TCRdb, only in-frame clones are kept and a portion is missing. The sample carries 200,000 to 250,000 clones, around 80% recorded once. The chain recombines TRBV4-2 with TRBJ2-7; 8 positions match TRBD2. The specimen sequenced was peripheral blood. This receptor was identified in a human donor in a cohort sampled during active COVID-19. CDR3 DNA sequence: TGTGCCAGCAGCCAAGGTAACCCCGGGAGCGGGAGCGAGCAGTACTTC. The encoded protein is CASSQGNPGSGSEQYF.